This TCR beta chain was identified in a study of Ad26.COV2.S vaccination and SARS-CoV-2 variants. Produced via immunoSEQ multiplex PCR; TCRdb's table is partial and in-frame only. The sample lists under 600,000 clones; 80% to 90% were seen once. As to treatment: around 19 received Ad26.COV2.S at low or high dose, single or two shots; about five received placebo; per-sample allocation not given. Specimen acquisition occurred on day 63 following the initial vaccine or placebo injection. As regards this clone: Antigen: not known.

Whole-study findings and limits: Analyses of TCR breadth and depth may have underestimated total T cell responses.

CDR3 size: 17 residues. Trimming removed 2 bases from V and 2 bases from J; junction bases left unmatched: 5. CDR1 SGDLS and CDR2 YYNGEE come from the germline V gene. The chain recombines TRBV9 with TRBJ2-7, with 15 bases matching TRBD2. The specimen comprised peripheral blood, sampled in a trial of Ad26.COV2.S vaccine versus placebo. This clonotype was obtained from a person aged 18-60 years who received the Ad26.COV2.S COVID-19 vaccine or a placebo. This chain's CDR3 is CASSVGTSGRYTYEQYF. CDR3 in DNA: TGTGCCAGCAGCGTGGGGACTAGCGGGAGGTATACCTACGAGCAGTACTTC.